The 23 T cell receptor beta chains below come from one sample, sequenced in a study of monozygotic twins with inflammatory bowel disease. TCRdb re-called the 5' RACE reads and catalogs CDR3 proteins one per entry, DNA excluded. The sample data list approximately 150,000 distinct CDR3 sequences. The sample comprised blood. These receptors came from a human donor with ulcerative colitis or Crohn's disease, or a healthy co-twin of an affected twin (not recorded which).

The chain uses TRBV7-2 and TRBJ2-4; there is no DNA to check the TCRdb D call of TRBD1. Germline values: CDR1 SGHTA, CDR2 FQGNSA. The CDR3 totals 15 residues. The CDR3 loop reads CASSLDTRGMAIQYF.

The CDR3 reads CATSTQGGGQNIQYF. This chain joins TRBV15 and TRBJ2-4; the D gene TCRdb calls, TRBD2, cannot be checked with no DNA. The CDR3 has 15 amino acids. The germline V gene encodes CDR1 LNHNV and CDR2 YYDKDF (reference sequence).

The chain recombines TRBV20-1 with TRBJ2-5; the TCRdb D gene call, TRBD2, has no DNA to confirm it. The germline CDR1 and CDR2 sequences are DFQATT and SNEGSKA (reference sequence). The CDR3 has 13 amino acids. The CDR3 protein is CSATTSGGETQYF.

This sequence joins TRBV12-3 or TRBV12-4 and TRBJ1-2; TCRdb outputs TRBD1, but without DNA this stays unchecked. The CDR3 has 16 residues. The CDR3 protein is CASSSGGRIGHYGYTF.

The genes are TRBV5-1 and TRBJ2-7; as DNA is missing, the TRBD1 call by TCRdb cannot be tested. Per germline, CDR1 SGHRS and CDR2 YFSETQ. The CDR3 has 14 residues. This chain's CDR3 is CASSTETGIKGQYF.

This chain joins TRBV6-1 and TRBJ1-2; without DNA, the TCRdb call of TRBD1 cannot be checked. The CDR3 extends over 15 amino acids. Per germline, CDR1 MNHNS and CDR2 SASEGT. CDR3 sequence reads: CASRPDSLPNYGYTF.

The chain links TRBV4-3 to TRBJ2-2; lacking DNA, the TRBD1 call made by TCRdb goes unchecked. The CDR3 is 17 residues long. Germline CDR1 LGHNA, CDR2 YSLEER. The CDR3 region is CASSQADRGVNAGELFF.

The gene calls are TRBV27 and TRBJ2-5; as DNA is missing, the TRBD2 call by TCRdb cannot be tested. The CDR3 runs 13 residues. CDR1 MNHEY and CDR2 SMNVEV come from the germline V gene (reference sequence). The CDR3 sequence: CASNRTSWETQYF.

The CDR3 reads CASSIRTVEAFF. This chain connects TRBV28 to TRBJ1-1. The CDR3 covers 12 residues. Germline V gene lookup returns CDR1 MDHEN and CDR2 SYDVKM.

V gene TRBV3-1 combines with J gene TRBJ1-2; absent DNA, TCRdb's TRBD1 call cannot be checked. This CDR3 is 16 amino acids long. Germline loops: CDR1 LGHDT, CDR2 YNNKEL (reference sequence). CDR3 loop: CASSHVPGQGSYGYTF.

The rearrangement uses TRBV20-1 and TRBJ1-5; no DNA is available, so the TRBD1 call from TCRdb remains unchecked. CDR1 is DFQATT, CDR2 SNEGSKA, per germline (reference sequence). This CDR3 region has 17 residues. CDR3 in amino acids: CSAQAEFQGGVNQPQHF.

The chain joins TRBV6-6 to TRBJ2-5; TCRdb proposes TRBD1, but this gene call is untestable without DNA. The CDR3 is 13 residues long. The V gene's germline CDR1 is MNHNY and CDR2 SVGAGI (reference sequence). The CDR3 spells CASRGTAGETQYF.

The chain employs TRBV11-2 and TRBJ2-7; TCRdb picks TRBD1, but there is no DNA to check that call. Germline V lookup: CDR1 SGHAT, CDR2 FQNNGV. The CDR3 extends over 16 amino acids. This CDR3 is CASSSLQGLSSYEQYF. The entire variable domain, with the rest obtained from reference TRBV11-2 and TRBJ2-7, is as follows: EAGVAQSPRYKIIEKRQSVAFWCNPISGHATLYWYQQILGQGPKLLIQFQNNGVVDDSQLPKDRFSAERLKGVDSTLKIQPAKLEDSAVYLCASSSLQGLSSYEQYFGPGTRLTVT.

The chain combines TRBV27 with TRBJ1-1; with no DNA, the TCRdb D assignment of TRBD1 cannot be verified. The CDR3 loop spans 15 amino acids. Germline CDR1 reads MNHEY; CDR2 reads SMNVEV (reference sequence). The CDR3 loop reads CASSSSRDSRTEAFF.

The V and J genes are TRBV28 and TRBJ1-1; the TCRdb D gene call, TRBD1, has no DNA to confirm it. CDR1 and CDR2 (germline): MDHEN, SYDVKM. This CDR3 has 16 amino acids. The CDR3 here is CASSHPRTGGNTEAFF.

The V gene is TRBV5-1, the J gene TRBJ1-6; absent DNA, TCRdb's TRBD1 call cannot be checked. This CDR3 region has 14 residues. Germline loops: CDR1 SGHRS, CDR2 YFSETQ. The CDR3 is CASRPGRWESPLHF.

This chain joins TRBV7-3 and TRBJ1-2; as DNA is missing, the TRBD1 call by TCRdb cannot be tested. Per germline, CDR1 SGHTA and CDR2 FQGTGA. The CDR3 extends over 15 amino acids. CDR3 amino acids: CASSLKGPENYGYTF.

The chain uses TRBV5-6 and TRBJ2-3; no DNA is available, so the TRBD2 call from TCRdb remains unchecked. This CDR3 region has 18 residues. The germline gives CDR1 SGHDT, CDR2 YYEEEE. The CDR3 loop is CASSWTGGRARRSDTQYF.

The chain employs TRBV7-9 and TRBJ1-2; TCRdb lists TRBD1, though no DNA is available to test this call. The CDR3 is made up of 13 amino acids. In germline, CDR1 is SEHNR, CDR2 FQNEAQ (reference sequence). Here the CDR3 reads CASSARGRYGYTF. Full variable domain (remainder filled in from reference TRBV7-9 and TRBJ1-2): DTGVSQNPRHKITKRGQNVTFRCDPISEHNRLYWYRQTLGQGPEFLTYFQNEAQLEKSRLLSDRFSAERPKGSFSTLEIQRTEQGDSAMYLCASSARGRYGYTFGSGTRLTVV.

The rearrangement uses TRBV5-1 and TRBJ2-2; TCRdb names TRBD1, which stays unverified in the absence of DNA. CDR1 is SGHRS and CDR2 is YFSETQ in the germline V gene. This CDR3 spans 15 amino acids. The CDR3: CASSFPGQDTGELFF.

V usage is TRBV28 and J usage is TRBJ1-4; TCRdb reports TRBD1, a call that lacks DNA to check it against. Germline CDR1 reads MDHEN; CDR2 reads SYDVKM. This CDR3 comprises 16 residues. CDR3 sequence reads: CASSDPVLATNEKLFF.

The V gene is TRBV9, the J gene TRBJ1-5. The CDR3 has 15 residues. CDR1 and CDR2 from the germline V gene are SGDLS and YYNGEE. CDR3 sequence reads: CASSVGTLGNQPQHF.

The genes are TRBV6-2 or TRBV6-3 and TRBJ2-3; the D call of TRBD2 rests on TCRdb alone, since no DNA is present to check it. The germline gives CDR1 MNHEY, CDR2 SVGEGT. This CDR3 has 14 residues. CDR3 region: CASLAGGVTDTQYF.